This T cell receptor beta chain originates from a study of T cell repertoires in cytomegalovirus infection. TCRdb recomputed calls from the reads with MiXCR, one row per CDR3 protein. The sample consists of about 260,000 distinct CDR3 sequences, roughly 10% of them appearing once. This clonotype was seen more than once but under ten times. The germline CDR1 and CDR2 sequences are MNHEY and SVGEGT. V gave up 6 bases and J gave up 0 bases, with 3 bases separating them. The CDR3 has 13 residues. The material sequenced was PBMCs. This TCR derives from a human donor in good health (CMV status not recorded). Some clones in this sample may be carry-over from other donors' samples. This chain connects TRBV6-2 or TRBV6-3 to TRBJ1-6, with D unresolved. CDR3 sequence: CASRSSYNSPLHF. CDR3 sequence (DNA): TGTGCCAGCAGGAGCTCCTATAATTCACCCCTCCACTTT.